This TCR beta chain was obtained from a study of blood T cell repertoires in COVID-19. Study background: Sites across the United States, Italy and Spain contributed samples from acute and convalescent COVID-19. T cells, B-cell-depleted T cells, or PBMCs supplied cDNA or gDNA.

Germline V gene lookup returns CDR1 SGHRS and CDR2 YFSETQ. V shed 1 base and J shed 7 bases, with 11 bases lying between them. This CDR3 region has 14 residues. Per the original methods: Reference gene primer amplification yielded estimated nucleated cell counts. The data were produced by immunoSEQ multiplex PCR, yet TCRdb's version contains in-frame clones alone and is incomplete. V, J and clone size reflect that table, while D and trimming were determined from the DNA. The data contain around 120,000 clones, about 80% of them singletons. This receptor was taken from a human donor in a cohort sampled during active COVID-19. The J gene is TRBJ1-4, the V gene TRBV5-1, with D maybe TRBD1 (5 bases). The sequenced sample was peripheral blood. CDR3 loop: CASSLWQGGEKLFF. CDR3 in DNA: TGCGCCAGCAGCTTGTGGCAGGGTGGTGAAAAACTGTTTTTT.